This T cell receptor (beta chain) was sequenced in a study of cytomegalovirus exposure and HLA in healthy donors. Each donor was nominally healthy when sampled (though unrecorded immune exposures were likely). Trimming cost V 7 bases and J 4 bases, with 14 bases left between them. This CDR3 region has 13 residues. CDR1 and CDR2 (germline): GTSNPN, SVGIG (reference sequence). Researchers ran the PCR with 60 Vbeta and 13 Jbeta primers. As handled by the study authors: As a later analysis found, there were 60 million to 90 million unique TCR beta chains, of which some 10 million were shared. The method was immunoSEQ multiplex PCR; TCRdb's version includes in-frame clones alone and lacks a portion of them. V, J and clone size derive from that table, while D and trimming were established from the DNA sequence. The sample shows approximately 77,000 clones, roughly 80% of them seen only once.

The chain recombines TRBV30 with TRBJ2-1; possible D gene TRBD2, 5 bases. Sequencing was done on a sample of PBMCs. The origin of this receptor is a middle-aged woman in good health and CMV-seronegative. CDR3 coding DNA: TGTGCCTCCGCGGGCGGACCATACAATGAGCAGTTCTTC. Residues: CASAGGPYNEQFF.